Following are 12 T cell receptor beta chains from one sample sequenced in a study of CD4 T cells in relation to SARS-CoV-2 and coronaviruses. These receptors have no known antigen. Before the COVID-19 pandemic, during about 2011-2018, CD4+ T cells were taken from unexposed donors. CD4+ T cells were isolated from the cells after about 11 days of culture. Profiling relied on immunoSEQ multiplex PCR, and the TCRdb table lists in-frame clones only, not all of them. Of approximately 20,000 clones in the sample, about 80% were seen once. The source material was CD4+ T cells from PBMCs, cultured in vitro. The origin of the receptors is a human donor in good health.

This chain connects TRBV12-3 or TRBV12-4 to TRBJ2-4; 8 positions match TRBD2. The CDR3 has 12 amino acids. The V segment lost 6 bases and the J segment 8 bases; nucleotides outside the gene matches: 3. Here the CDR3 DNA reads TGTGCCAGCAGCCGGGGGGGATACATTCAGTACTTC. This translates into CASSRGGYIQYF.

This clone has a single count. The chain joins TRBV3-1 (or the pseudogene TRBV3-2) to TRBJ2-1; D may be TRBD2 (6 bases). The CDR3 extends over 14 amino acids. Trimming took 1 base from V and 9 from J, leaving 13 bases between them. Per germline, CDR1 LGHDT and CDR2 YNNKEL (reference sequence). The CDR3 DNA is TGTGCCAGCAGCCAAGCGGGACTGGGGGTTGAGCAGTTCTTC. The encoded protein is CASSQAGLGVEQFF.

This clone was counted once. This chain joins TRBV7-9 and TRBJ2-7; no clear D. The CDR3 has 14 amino acids. Trimming left V 5 bases short and J 3 bases short, with 14 bases between. CDR1 is SEHNR and CDR2 is FQNEAQ in the germline V gene (reference sequence). The chain's CDR3 is CASSDTQPNYEQYF. The CDR3 DNA reads TGTGCCAGCAGCGACACACAGCCCAACTACGAGCAGTACTTC.

CDR3 sequence reads: CAISESMSGRAAYEQFF. The CDR3 DNA is TGTGCCATCAGTGAGTCGATGAGCGGGAGGGCGGCATATGAGCAGTTCTTC. The V gene is TRBV10-3, the J gene TRBJ2-1; TRBD2 agrees at 10 bases. Germline V gene sequence: CDR1 ENHRY, CDR2 SYGVKD. The junction had 10 bases not matched to a gene; V was cut back by 0 bases and J by 8 bases. The length of the CDR3 is 17 residues.

The rearrangement links TRBV2 to TRBJ2-7; unclear D gene. Trimming left V 7 bases short and J 6 bases short, with 19 bases between. The CDR3 contains 14 residues. Germline V gene sequence: CDR1 SNHLY, CDR2 FYNNEI. The CDR3 spells CASTQDIGPREQYF. CDR3 nucleotides: TGTGCCAGCACCCAAGACATCGGTCCCCGCGAGCAGTACTTC.

This chain joins TRBV6-6 and TRBJ2-6; D is ambiguous. Trimming took off 2 bases at V and 1 base at J, with 6 bases between the two ends. The germline gives CDR1 MNHNY, CDR2 SVGAGI (reference sequence). This CDR3 is built from 15 residues. CDR3 sequence reads: CASSYRGSGANVLTF. In DNA form, the CDR3 reads TGTGCCAGCAGTTACCGAGGATCTGGGGCCAACGTCCTGACTTTC.

Only a few counts were recorded for this clone. The CDR3 bases are TGTGCCACCACTAATTCTGGACAGGGATGTAATAGCAATCAGCCCCAGCATTTT. It specifies CATTNSGQGCNSNQPQHF. V usage is TRBV24-1 and J usage is TRBJ1-5; TRBD1 aligns across 8 bases. V trimming: 8 bases; J trimming: 0 bases; junction bases outside the gene matches: 14. Germline V CDR1 and CDR2: KGHDR, SFDVKD. CDR3 size: 18 residues.

This clone was seen just once. V usage is TRBV20-1 and J usage is TRBJ1-1; D gene ambiguous. V lost 7 bases to trimming and J lost 11 bases, with 8 bases between them. The germline V gene has CDR1 DFQATT and CDR2 SNEGSKA (reference sequence). The CDR3 is 8 amino acids. CDR3 nucleotide sequence: TGCAGTGTGATGGGGGCTTTCTTT. As protein: CSVMGAFF.

V and J are TRBV5-1 and TRBJ1-1; D perhaps matches TRBD1 (6 bases). The CDR3 sequence is 15 residues long. The V gene lost 2 bases and the J gene lost 0 bases, with 11 bases spanning the gap. CDR1 and CDR2 from the germline V gene are SGHRS and YFSETQ. As DNA, the CDR3 is TGCGCCAGCAGCTTTTGGACAGATATGAACACTGAAGCTTTCTTT. Translation gives CASSFWTDMNTEAFF. The full variable domain, rest sourced from reference TRBV5-1 and TRBJ1-1, is KAGVTQTPRYLIKTRGQQVTLSCSPISGHRSVSWYQQTPGQGLQFLFEYFSETQRNKGNFPGRFSGRQFSNSRSEMNVSTLELGDSALYLCASSFWTDMNTEAFFGQGTRLTVV.

The chain combines TRBV5-1 with TRBJ1-2; no clear D gene. Trimming removed 0 bases from V and 2 bases from J, with 11 bases in between. There are 15 residues in the CDR3. The germline CDR1 and CDR2 sequences are SGHRS and YFSETQ. The CDR3 DNA is TGCGCCAGCAGCTTGGTACCGCGACGGAACTATGGCTACACCTTC. Translating gives CASSLVPRRNYGYTF.

This chain connects TRBV10-3 to TRBJ2-3; no definite D call. The V gene's germline CDR1 is ENHRY and CDR2 SYGVKD. The V and J ends lost 4 bases and 1 base respectively, with 12 bases between them. The CDR3 runs 15 residues. DNA of the CDR3: TGTGCCATCAGTGTATCGAGAGAGGGCACAGATACGCAGTATTTT. Translating it yields CAISVSREGTDTQYF.

This clone was detected only once. The rearrangement joins TRBV7-2 to TRBJ1-5; D possibly corresponds to TRBD1 (5 bases). Per the germline V gene, CDR1 is SGHTA and CDR2 is FQGNSA. The CDR3 sequence is 19 residues long. The germline V and J ends were trimmed by 3 bases and 5 bases, with 26 bases remaining between them. CDR3 nucleotides: TGTGCCAGCAGCTTTCTCGGATCCGGGGCAGGGCAAGGGGATCAGCCCCAGCATTTT. Protein: CASSFLGSGAGQGDQPQHF.